This T cell receptor (beta chain) was retrieved from a study of blood T cell repertoires in COVID-19. The overall study: Acute-phase and convalescent COVID-19 samples originated in the United States, Italy and Spain. PBMCs, B-cell-depleted T cells, or T cells were the source of the cDNA or gDNA that made up the material.

Some clones are missing from TCRdb's copy, which holds only in-frame ones; the method was immunoSEQ multiplex PCR. The table records 95,000 to 130,000 clones, approximately 90% of them present only once. This clonotype originated in a human donor with active COVID-19. The donor label of this sample is uncertain. The sample taken for sequencing was peripheral blood.

DNA for the CDR3: TGCGCCAGCAGCCAGGTGGGACTGGCGACTGGAGAGACCCAGTACTTC. It specifies CASSQVGLATGETQYF. The genes are TRBV4-3 and TRBJ2-5; weak D call: TRBD2 (6 bases). In germline, CDR1 is LGHNA, CDR2 YSLEER. The CDR3 has 16 amino acids. V was cut by 3 bases and J by 4 bases, with 18 bases left in between.